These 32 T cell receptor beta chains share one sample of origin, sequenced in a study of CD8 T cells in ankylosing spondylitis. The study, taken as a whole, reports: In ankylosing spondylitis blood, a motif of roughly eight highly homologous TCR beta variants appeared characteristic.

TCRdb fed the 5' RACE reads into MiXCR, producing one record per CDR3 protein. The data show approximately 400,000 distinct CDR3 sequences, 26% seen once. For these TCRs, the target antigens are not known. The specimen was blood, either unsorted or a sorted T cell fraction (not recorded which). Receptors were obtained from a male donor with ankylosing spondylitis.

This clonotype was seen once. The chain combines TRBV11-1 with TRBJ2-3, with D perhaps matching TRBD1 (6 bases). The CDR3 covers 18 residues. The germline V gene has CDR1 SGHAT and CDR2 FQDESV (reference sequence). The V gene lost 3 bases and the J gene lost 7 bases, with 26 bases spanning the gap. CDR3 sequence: CASSLGASGTRGSNTQYF. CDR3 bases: TGTGCCAGCAGCTTGGGGGCCTCCGGGACAAGGGGAAGTAATACGCAGTATTTT.

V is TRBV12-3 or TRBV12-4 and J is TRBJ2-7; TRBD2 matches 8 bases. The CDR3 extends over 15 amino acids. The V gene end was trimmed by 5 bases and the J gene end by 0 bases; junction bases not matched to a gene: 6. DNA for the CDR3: TGTGCCAGCAGTCTACTACTAGCGGTCTCCTACGAGCAGTACTTC. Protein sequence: CASSLLLAVSYEQYF.

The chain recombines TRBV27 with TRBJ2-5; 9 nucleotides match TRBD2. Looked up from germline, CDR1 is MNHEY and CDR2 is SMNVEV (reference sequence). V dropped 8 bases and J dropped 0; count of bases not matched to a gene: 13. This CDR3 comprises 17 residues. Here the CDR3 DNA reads TGTGCCAGCGGCTTCTTAGCGGGAGATCAGTACCAAGAGACCCAGTACTTC. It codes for CASGFLAGDQYQETQYF.

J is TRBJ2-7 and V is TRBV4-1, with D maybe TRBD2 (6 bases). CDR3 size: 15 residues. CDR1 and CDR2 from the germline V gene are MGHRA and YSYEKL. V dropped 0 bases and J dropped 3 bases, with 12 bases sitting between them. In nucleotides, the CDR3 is TGCGCCAGCAGCCAAGAGGTGGGAGGACACTACGAGCAGTACGTC. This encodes CASSQEVGGHYEQYV.

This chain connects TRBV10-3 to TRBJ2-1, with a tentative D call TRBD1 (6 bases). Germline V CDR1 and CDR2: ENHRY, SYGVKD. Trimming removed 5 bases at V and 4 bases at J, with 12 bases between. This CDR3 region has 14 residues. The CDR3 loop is CAISTGHPYNEQFF. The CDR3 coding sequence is TGTGCCATCAGTACGGGACACCCGTACAATGAGCAGTTCTTC.

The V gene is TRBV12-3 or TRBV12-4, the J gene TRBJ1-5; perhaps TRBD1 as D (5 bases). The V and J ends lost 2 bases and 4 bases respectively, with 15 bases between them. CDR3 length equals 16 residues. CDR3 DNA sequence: TGTGCCAGCAGTTTAATAGGGGAAGGGAGGAATCAGCCCCAGCATTTT. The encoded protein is CASSLIGEGRNQPQHF.

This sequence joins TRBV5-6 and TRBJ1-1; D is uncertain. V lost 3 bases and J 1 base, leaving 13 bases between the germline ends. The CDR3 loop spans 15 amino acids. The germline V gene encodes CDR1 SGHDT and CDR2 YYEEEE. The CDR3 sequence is CASSWAEAPNTEAFF. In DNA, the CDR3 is TGTGCCAGCAGCTGGGCGGAAGCACCGAACACTGAAGCTTTCTTT.

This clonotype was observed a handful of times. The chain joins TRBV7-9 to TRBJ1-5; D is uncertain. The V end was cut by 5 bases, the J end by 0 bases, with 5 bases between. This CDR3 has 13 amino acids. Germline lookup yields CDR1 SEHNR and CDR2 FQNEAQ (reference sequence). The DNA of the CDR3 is TGTGCCAGCAGCGATTTTAGCAATCAGCCCCAGCATTTT. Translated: CASSDFSNQPQHF. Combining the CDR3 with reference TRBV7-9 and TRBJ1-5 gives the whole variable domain DTGVSQNPRHKITKRGQNVTFRCDPISEHNRLYWYRQTLGQGPEFLTYFQNEAQLEKSRLLSDRFSAERPKGSFSTLEIQRTEQGDSAMYLCASSDFSNQPQHFGDGTRLSIL.

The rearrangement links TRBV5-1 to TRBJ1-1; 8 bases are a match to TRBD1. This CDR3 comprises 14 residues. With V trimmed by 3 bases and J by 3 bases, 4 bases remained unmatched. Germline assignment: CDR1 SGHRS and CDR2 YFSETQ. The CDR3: CASSSDRAYTEAFF. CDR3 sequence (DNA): TGCGCCAGCAGCTCGGACAGGGCTTACACTGAAGCTTTCTTT.

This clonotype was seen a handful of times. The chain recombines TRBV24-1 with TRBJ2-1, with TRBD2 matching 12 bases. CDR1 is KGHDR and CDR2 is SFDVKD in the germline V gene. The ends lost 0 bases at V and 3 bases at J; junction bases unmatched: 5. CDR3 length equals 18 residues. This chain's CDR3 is CATSDLTVTSGSYNEQFF. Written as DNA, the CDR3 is TGTGCCACCAGTGATTTGACGGTGACTAGCGGGAGCTACAATGAGCAGTTCTTC.

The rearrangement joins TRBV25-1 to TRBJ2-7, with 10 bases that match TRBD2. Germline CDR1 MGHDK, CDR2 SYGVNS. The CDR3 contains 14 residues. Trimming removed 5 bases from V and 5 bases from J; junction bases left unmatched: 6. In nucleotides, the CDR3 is TGTGCCAGCAGTCCAGCGGGAGGGTTCCACGAGCAGTACTTC. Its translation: CASSPAGGFHEQYF.

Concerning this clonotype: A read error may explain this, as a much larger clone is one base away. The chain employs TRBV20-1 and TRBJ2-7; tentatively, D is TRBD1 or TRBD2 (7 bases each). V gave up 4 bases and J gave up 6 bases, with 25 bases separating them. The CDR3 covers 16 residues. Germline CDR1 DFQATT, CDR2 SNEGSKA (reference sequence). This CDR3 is CSAIDGTTPGQREQYF. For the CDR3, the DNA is TGCAGTGCTATAGATGGGACTACGCCGGGACAGCGCGAGCAGTACTTC.

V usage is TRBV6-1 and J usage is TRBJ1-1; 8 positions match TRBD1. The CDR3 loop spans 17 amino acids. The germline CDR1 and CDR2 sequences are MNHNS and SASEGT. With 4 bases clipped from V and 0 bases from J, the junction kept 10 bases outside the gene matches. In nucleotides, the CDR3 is TGTGCCAGCAGTGTCGGGACAGGCCAGCGGATGAACACTGAAGCTTTCTTT. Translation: CASSVGTGQRMNTEAFF.

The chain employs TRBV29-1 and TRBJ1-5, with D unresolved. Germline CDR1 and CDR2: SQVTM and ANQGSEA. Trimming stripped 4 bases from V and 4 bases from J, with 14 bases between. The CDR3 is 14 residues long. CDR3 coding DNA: TGCAGCGTTGGGGGATCCGGGAGAAATCAGCCCCAGCATTTT. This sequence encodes CSVGGSGRNQPQHF.

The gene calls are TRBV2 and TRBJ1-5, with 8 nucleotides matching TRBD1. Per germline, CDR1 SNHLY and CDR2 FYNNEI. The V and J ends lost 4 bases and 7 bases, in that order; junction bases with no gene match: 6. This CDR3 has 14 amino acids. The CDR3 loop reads CASSAGQAWQPQHF. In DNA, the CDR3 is TGTGCCAGCAGTGCGGGACAGGCGTGGCAGCCCCAGCATTTT. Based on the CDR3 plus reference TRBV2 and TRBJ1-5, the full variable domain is EPEVTQTPSHQVTQMGQEVILRCVPISNHLYFYWYRQILGQKVEFLVSFYNNEISEKSEIFDDQFSVERPDGSNFTLKIRSTKLEDSAMYFCASSAGQAWQPQHFGDGTRLSIL.

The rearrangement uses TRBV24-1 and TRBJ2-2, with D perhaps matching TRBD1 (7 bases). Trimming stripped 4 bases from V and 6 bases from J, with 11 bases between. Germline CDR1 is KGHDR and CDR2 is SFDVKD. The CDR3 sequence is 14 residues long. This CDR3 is CATSDRRGAGELFF. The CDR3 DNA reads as TGTGCCACCAGTGACCGCAGGGGGGCCGGGGAGCTGTTTTTT.

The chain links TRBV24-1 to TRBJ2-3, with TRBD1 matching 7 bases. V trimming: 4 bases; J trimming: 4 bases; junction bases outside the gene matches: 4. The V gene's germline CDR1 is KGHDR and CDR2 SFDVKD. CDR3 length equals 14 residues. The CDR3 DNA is TGTGCCACCAGTGACCGAAGGGGGCCAGATACGCAGTATTTT. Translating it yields CATSDRRGPDTQYF.

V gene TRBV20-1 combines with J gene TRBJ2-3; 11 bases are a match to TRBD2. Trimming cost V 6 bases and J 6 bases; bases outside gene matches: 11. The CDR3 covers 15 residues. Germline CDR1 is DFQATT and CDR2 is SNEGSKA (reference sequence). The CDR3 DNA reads TGCAGTGCAATAGCGGGAGGGCCCTCTATGGATACGCAGTATTTT. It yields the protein CSAIAGGPSMDTQYF.

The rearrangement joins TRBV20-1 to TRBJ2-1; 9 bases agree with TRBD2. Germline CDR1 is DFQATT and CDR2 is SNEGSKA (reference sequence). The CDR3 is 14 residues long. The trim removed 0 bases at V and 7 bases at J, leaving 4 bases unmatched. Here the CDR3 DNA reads TGCAGTGCTAGAGATCCAGCGGGAGGAAATGAGCAGTTCTTC. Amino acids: CSARDPAGGNEQFF.

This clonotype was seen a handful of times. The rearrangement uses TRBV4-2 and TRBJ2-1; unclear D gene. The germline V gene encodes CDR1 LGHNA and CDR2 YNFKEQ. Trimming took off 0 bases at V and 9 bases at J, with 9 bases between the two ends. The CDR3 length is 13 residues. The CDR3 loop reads CASSQDRLLEQFF. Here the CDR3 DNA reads TGTGCCAGCAGCCAAGATCGGCTACTTGAGCAGTTCTTC.

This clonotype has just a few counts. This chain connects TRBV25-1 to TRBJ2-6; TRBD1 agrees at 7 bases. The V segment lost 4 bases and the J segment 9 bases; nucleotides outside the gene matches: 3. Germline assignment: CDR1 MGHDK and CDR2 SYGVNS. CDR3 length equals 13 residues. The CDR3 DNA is TGTGCCAGCAGTGGTGGGACAGACAACGTCCTGACTTTC. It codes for CASSGGTDNVLTF.

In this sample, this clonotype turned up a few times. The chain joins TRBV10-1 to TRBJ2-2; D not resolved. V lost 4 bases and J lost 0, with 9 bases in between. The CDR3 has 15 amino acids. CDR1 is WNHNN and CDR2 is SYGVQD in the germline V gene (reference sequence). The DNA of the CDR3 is TGCGCCAGCAGTGTTGGCCAGACGAACACCGGGGAGCTGTTTTTT. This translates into CASSVGQTNTGELFF.

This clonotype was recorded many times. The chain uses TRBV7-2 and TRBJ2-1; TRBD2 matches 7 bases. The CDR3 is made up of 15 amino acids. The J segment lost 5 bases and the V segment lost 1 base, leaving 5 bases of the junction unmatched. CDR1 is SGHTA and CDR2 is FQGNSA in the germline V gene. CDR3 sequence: CASSLGPSGNNEQFF. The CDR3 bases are TGTGCCAGCAGCTTAGGCCCTAGCGGCAACAATGAGCAGTTCTTC.

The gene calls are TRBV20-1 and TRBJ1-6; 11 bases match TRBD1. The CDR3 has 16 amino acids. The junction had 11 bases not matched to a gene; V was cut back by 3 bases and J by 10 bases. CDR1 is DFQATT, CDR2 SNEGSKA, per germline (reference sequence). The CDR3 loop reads CSASWDEGTGGSPLHF. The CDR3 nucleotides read TGCAGTGCTAGCTGGGATGAGGGGACAGGGGGATCACCCCTCCACTTT.

This chain's CDR3 is CASSSERTGEGLGGYTF. Written as DNA, the CDR3 is TGTGCCAGCAGTTCAGAGAGGACAGGGGAGGGGTTGGGAGGCTACACCTTC. This sequence joins TRBV12-3 or TRBV12-4 and TRBJ1-2, with 9 bases aligning to TRBD1. The CDR3 is 17 amino acids. Unmatched junction bases numbered 17, after V lost 4 bases and J lost 8 bases.

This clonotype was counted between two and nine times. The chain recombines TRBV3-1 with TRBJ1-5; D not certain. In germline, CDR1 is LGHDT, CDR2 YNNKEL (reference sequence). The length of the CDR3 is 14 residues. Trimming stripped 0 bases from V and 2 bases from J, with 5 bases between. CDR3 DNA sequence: TGTGCCAGCAGCCAAGATCGGCGCAATCAGCCCCAGCATTTT. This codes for CASSQDRRNQPQHF.

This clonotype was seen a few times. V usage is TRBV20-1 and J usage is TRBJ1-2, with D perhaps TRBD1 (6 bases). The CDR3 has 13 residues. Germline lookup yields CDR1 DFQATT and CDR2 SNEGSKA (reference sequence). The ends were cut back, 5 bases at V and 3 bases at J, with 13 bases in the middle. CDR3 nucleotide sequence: TGCAGTGCTTCGGGGCAGGGGTACTATGGCTACACCTTC. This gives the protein CSASGQGYYGYTF.

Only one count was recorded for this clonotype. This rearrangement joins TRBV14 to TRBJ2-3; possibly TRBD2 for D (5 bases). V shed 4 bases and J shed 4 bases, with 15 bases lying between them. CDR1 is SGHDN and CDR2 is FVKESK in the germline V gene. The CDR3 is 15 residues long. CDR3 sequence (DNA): TGTGCCAGCAGCCGCTTCCCCGCGGAGGCAGATACGCAGTATTTT. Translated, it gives CASSRFPAEADTQYF.

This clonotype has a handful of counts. Here the CDR3 DNA reads TGCAGCGTTGGAGCCTCGACAGGGTTTGAGCAGTTCTTC. This codes for CSVGASTGFEQFF. This chain connects TRBV29-1 to TRBJ2-1; the match to TRBD1 covers 7 bases. The CDR3 consists of 13 residues. The germline V gene has CDR1 SQVTM and CDR2 ANQGSEA. J was trimmed by 9 bases and V by 4 bases; bases with no gene match: 9.

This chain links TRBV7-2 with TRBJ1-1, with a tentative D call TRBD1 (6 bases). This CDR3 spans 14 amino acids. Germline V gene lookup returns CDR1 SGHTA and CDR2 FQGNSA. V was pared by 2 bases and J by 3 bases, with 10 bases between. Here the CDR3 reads CASSLRGFDTEAFF. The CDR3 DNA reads TGTGCCAGCAGCTTAAGGGGGTTTGACACTGAAGCTTTCTTT.

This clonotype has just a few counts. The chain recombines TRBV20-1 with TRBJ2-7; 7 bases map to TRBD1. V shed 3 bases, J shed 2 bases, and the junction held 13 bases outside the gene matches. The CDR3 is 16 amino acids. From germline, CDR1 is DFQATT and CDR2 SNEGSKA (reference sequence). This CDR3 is CSASGWTGTATYEQYF. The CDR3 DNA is TGCAGTGCTAGTGGGTGGACCGGGACAGCTACCTACGAGCAGTACTTC.

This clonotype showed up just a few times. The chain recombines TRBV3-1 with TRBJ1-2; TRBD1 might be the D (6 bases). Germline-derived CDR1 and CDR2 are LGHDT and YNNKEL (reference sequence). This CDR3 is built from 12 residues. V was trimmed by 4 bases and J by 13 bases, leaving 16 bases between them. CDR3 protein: CASSPRTEVLTF. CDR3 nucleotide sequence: TGTGCCAGCAGCCCTCGGACAGAAGTACTCACCTTC. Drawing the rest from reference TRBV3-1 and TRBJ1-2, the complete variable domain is DTAVSQTPKYLVTQMGNDKSIKCEQNLGHDTMYWYKQDSKKFLKIMFSYNNKELIINETVPNRFSPKSPDKAHLNLHINSLELGDSAVYFCASSPRTEVLTFGSGTRLTVV.